This T cell receptor beta chain is from a study of cytomegalovirus exposure and HLA in healthy donors (TCRdb year 2017). With regard to the full study: A later analysis indicated that the 90 to 150 validation repertoires were generated on the platform also employed for the 670 or so repertoires of the first cohort. Along with the approximately 670-subject first cohort, a separate validation cohort of around 120 different subjects was used. The study aimed to test whether signatures of past pathogen exposure could be identified by cataloging public T cell receptors. High-throughput TCR immunosequencing, statistical association of individual TCRs with disease status, and machine learning were combined to predict cytomegalovirus infection status.

The CDR3 covers 12 residues, taking in both the cysteine and the phenylalanine. Only CDR3 DNA is held: 36 bases, read in frame from base 1. CDR1 SNHLY and CDR2 FYNNEI are derived from the germline V gene. V is pared back by 7 bases and J by 5 bases, with 11 bases lying between the germline termini. Beyond this particular receptor, the publication reports: While some public TCRs were present in many individuals, most TCR sequences turned up only very rarely across donors. Cytomegalovirus status was reported to be diagnosed by the classifier with high specificity and sensitivity in both the original and validation cohorts. The study gave a list of about 160 TCR beta chains associated with cytomegalovirus. In a later analysis, TCRs clustered in the first cohort were found to also tend to co-occur in the 130 or so validation repertoires, with 90% to 95% of cluster scores above 0. The authors suggested that the approach could potentially be generalized to other disease states and immunological phenotypes. A few of the identified cytomegalovirus-associated TCR beta chains were confirmed in vitro to be specific for cytomegalovirus antigens. A later analysis lacked HLA typing for the validation cohort, so it scored co-occurrence in that cohort across all 120 or so repertoires.

The library was prepared using the immunoSEQ multiplex PCR assay. The published analysis was carried out like this. To diagnose cytomegalovirus status from the catalog of TCR beta chain sequences, a statistical classification framework was built. TCRdb obtained this table from immuneACCESS and retained in-frame rearrangements with V and J assigned. These tables miss some clones; where compared with another copy, unresolved V genes account for less than half of the shortfall, and the remainder is unexplained. V, J and clone size are those of that table, while D and trimming were read from the DNA. The sample records some 270,000 clones, around 86% of which are singletons. 1% of the sample is held by the ten biggest clonotypes. Donors formed part of the validation cohort, which comprised 120 subjects and was distinct from the first cohort of 690 or so subjects. As to this clone: There is no known antigen for this receptor. Within one base of it there is no much larger clone, and no base qualities were kept.

Material for sequencing was PBMCs. This receptor chain uses TRBV2 and TRBJ1-2; no confident D gene assignment can be made. The receptor's source is a woman under 30 in good health and CMV-seronegative. CDR3 sequence: CASTGRAYGYTF. The DNA sequence reads TGTGCCAGCACCGGGAGAGCATATGGCTACACCTTC.